The 17 T cell receptor beta chains in this list originate from one sample, sequenced in a study of blood T cell repertoires in COVID-19. Clones were read by immunoSEQ multiplex PCR, and TCRdb kept only the in-frame ones, dropping some. The sample consists of tens of thousands of clones, around 80% of them appearing once. The sequenced material came from peripheral blood. The receptors here all came from a woman older than 75 with acute or convalescent COVID-19.

This clone appeared once. The V and J genes are TRBV9 and TRBJ2-7; D is possibly TRBD2 (6 bases). Germline loops: CDR1 SGDLS, CDR2 YYNGEE. There are 15 residues in the CDR3. Trimming left V 4 bases short and J 2 bases short, with 16 bases between. Here the CDR3 DNA reads TGTGCCAGCAGCCCGCGGGGCGGATCGACCTACGAGCAGTACTTC. Translation: CASSPRGGSTYEQYF.

The gene calls are TRBV3-1 (or the pseudogene TRBV3-2) and TRBJ1-6; 7 bases agree with TRBD1. Trimming took 3 bases from V and 7 from J; bases not matched to a gene: 9. CDR3 size: 16 residues. Germline values: CDR1 LGHDT, CDR2 YNNKEL (reference sequence). The CDR3 protein is CASSQISGTVNSPLHF. In nucleotides, the CDR3 is TGTGCCAGCAGCCAGATCTCCGGGACAGTCAATTCACCCCTCCACTTT.

This clone was picked up one time. The chain links TRBV7-9 to TRBJ1-4; D unresolved. The V and J ends lost 4 bases and 5 bases respectively, with 11 bases between them. The CDR3 runs to 14 residues. Germline CDR1 SEHNR, CDR2 FQNEAQ (reference sequence). Here the CDR3 DNA reads TGTGCCAGCAGCTCGAGACACGCCAATGAAAAACTGTTTTTT. As protein: CASSSRHANEKLFF.

Only a few counts were recorded for this clone. This rearrangement joins TRBV12-3 or TRBV12-4 to TRBJ1-3; D is unclear. The CDR3 totals 13 residues. The V end was cut by 5 bases, the J end by 4 bases, with 9 bases between. The CDR3 protein is CASSPAVGNTIYF. CDR3 bases: TGTGCCAGCAGTCCAGCGGTAGGAAACACCATATATTTT.

The genes are TRBV24-1 and TRBJ2-7; TRBD1 aligns across 7 bases. Trimming took 3 bases from V and 8 from J; bases not matched to a gene: 9. CDR1 and CDR2 (germline): KGHDR, SFDVKD. This CDR3 is built from 14 residues. CDR3 nucleotide sequence: TGTGCCACCAGTGATCCCACACAGGGGACCCAGCAGTACTTC. Translated, it gives CATSDPTQGTQQYF.

This clone was counted a single time. This rearrangement joins TRBV6-6 to TRBJ1-1, with 7 nucleotides matching TRBD1. V was clipped by 6 bases and J by 1 base; unmatched bases: 2. CDR1 MNHNY and CDR2 SVGAGI come from the germline V gene (reference sequence). The CDR3 spans 13 residues. This CDR3 reads CASRGQENTEAFF. DNA of the CDR3: TGTGCCAGCAGAGGACAGGAGAACACTGAAGCTTTCTTT.

This clone appeared a few times. J is TRBJ1-2 and V is TRBV29-1, with 7 nucleotides matching TRBD1. With V trimmed by 8 bases and J by 6 bases, 9 bases remained unmatched. The CDR3 runs to 12 residues. CDR1 is SQVTM, CDR2 ANQGSEA, per germline. For the CDR3, the DNA is TGCAGCTCACGGACAGGAGGAGATGGCTACACCTTC. It is translated as CSSRTGGDGYTF.

This clone was counted once. J is TRBJ1-1 and V is TRBV5-4, with 7 bases that match TRBD1. CDR1 is SGHNT and CDR2 is YYREEE in the germline V gene (reference sequence). The CDR3 is 15 amino acids. Trimming at V came to 3 bases and at J to 2 bases, leaving 7 bases not matched to a gene. CDR3 nucleotide sequence: TGTGCCAGCAGCTCCGGGACAGTCATCAACACTGAAGCTTTCTTT. Protein sequence: CASSSGTVINTEAFF.

This chain links TRBV18 with TRBJ2-2; D remains unclear. V dropped 3 bases and J dropped 3 bases, with 11 bases sitting between them. This CDR3 is 15 amino acids long. Germline-derived CDR1 and CDR2 are KGHSH and LQKENI. CDR3 in DNA: TGTGCCAGCTCACCCGCGGTTGCGGACACCGGGGAGCTGTTTTTT. It yields the protein CASSPAVADTGELFF.

The V gene is TRBV28, the J gene TRBJ1-5; D is ambiguous. Germline CDR1 MDHEN, CDR2 SYDVKM. The CDR3 is 16 residues long. The V end was cut by 4 bases, the J end by 0 bases, with 13 bases between. CDR3 protein: CASSSPPRYSNQPQHF. The CDR3 DNA reads TGTGCCAGCAGTTCCCCCCCGCGATATAGCAATCAGCCCCAGCATTTT.

This clone was found a few times. This chain links TRBV10-3 with TRBJ2-3; no clear D gene. The germline gives CDR1 ENHRY, CDR2 SYGVKD. The germline V and J ends were trimmed by 10 bases and 2 bases, with 7 bases remaining between them. The CDR3 runs to 11 residues. CDR3 bases: TGTGCCACCGACACCACAGATACGCAGTATTTT. Protein sequence: CATDTTDTQYF.

This chain joins TRBV7-6 and TRBJ2-5, with 8 bases that match TRBD2. Germline V lookup: CDR1 SGHVS, CDR2 FNYEAQ. CDR3 size: 15 residues. J was trimmed by 2 bases and V by 2 bases; bases with no gene match: 4. CDR3 in DNA: TGTGCCAGCAGCTTAATCGCGGGAGGACAAGAGACCCAGTACTTC. Protein product: CASSLIAGGQETQYF.

This chain connects TRBV6-2 or TRBV6-3 to TRBJ2-3, with TRBD1 as a possible D gene (6 bases). Trimming took off 5 bases at V and 8 bases at J, with 14 bases between the two ends. This CDR3 contains 13 residues. Germline lookup yields CDR1 MNHEY and CDR2 SVGEGT. For the CDR3, the DNA is TGTGCCAGCAGTGCCGACAGGCGCAGTACGCAGTATTTT. Translating gives CASSADRRSTQYF.

CDR3 protein: CASSQDEYHGAGAGELFF. The CDR3 nucleotides read TGCGCCAGCAGCCAAGATGAGTACCATGGAGCGGGAGCCGGGGAGCTGTTTTTT. The rearrangement links TRBV4-1 to TRBJ2-2, with 8 positions matching TRBD2. V lost 0 bases and J lost 6; bases outside the gene matches: 12. Germline CDR1 MGHRA, CDR2 YSYEKL. This CDR3 has 18 amino acids.

The chain has TRBV6-2 or TRBV6-3 and TRBJ1-5; D perhaps matches TRBD1 (5 bases). V gave up 6 bases and J gave up 11 bases, with 14 bases separating them. This CDR3 spans 12 amino acids. CDR1 MNHEY and CDR2 SVGEGT come from the germline V gene. The CDR3 nucleotides are TGTGCCAGCAGCCTAGGGCCCAGGGCCCAGCATTTT. Its translation is CASSLGPRAQHF.

The J gene is TRBJ1-6, the V gene TRBV5-4; 7 nucleotides match TRBD1. The V gene's germline CDR1 is SGHNT and CDR2 YYREEE (reference sequence). The J segment lost 8 bases and the V segment lost 4 bases, leaving 9 bases of the junction unmatched. This CDR3 is 15 amino acids long. CDR3 in amino acids: CASSQVQGVDSPLHF. CDR3 nucleotide sequence: TGTGCCAGCAGCCAAGTGCAGGGGGTGGATTCACCCCTCCACTTT.

The genes are TRBV29-1 and TRBJ1-2, with 9 bases identical to TRBD1. Trimming at V came to 7 bases and at J to 5 bases, leaving 11 bases not matched to a gene. This CDR3 is built from 14 residues. Germline V lookup: CDR1 SQVTM, CDR2 ANQGSEA. The DNA of the CDR3 is TGCAGCGCGGTTGCGGGACAGGGATTTTATGGCTACACCTTC. This translates into CSAVAGQGFYGYTF.